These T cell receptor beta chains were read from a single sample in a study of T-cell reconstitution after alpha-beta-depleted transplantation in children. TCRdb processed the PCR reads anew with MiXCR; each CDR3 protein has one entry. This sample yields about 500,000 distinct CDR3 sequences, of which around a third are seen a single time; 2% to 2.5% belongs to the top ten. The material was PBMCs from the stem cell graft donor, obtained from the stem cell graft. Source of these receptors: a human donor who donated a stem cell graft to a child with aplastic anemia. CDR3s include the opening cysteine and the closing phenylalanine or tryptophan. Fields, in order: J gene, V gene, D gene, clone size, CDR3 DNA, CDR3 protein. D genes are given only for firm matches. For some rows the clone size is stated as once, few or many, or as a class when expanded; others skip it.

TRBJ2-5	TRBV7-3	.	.	TGTGCCAGCAGCGTTAGTAGCGGATCGTACCAAGAGACCCAGTACTTC	CASSVSSGSYQETQYF
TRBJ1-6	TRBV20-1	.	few	TGCAGTGCTCAAGATACGGCAACTTCACCCCTCCACTTT	CSAQDTATSPLHF
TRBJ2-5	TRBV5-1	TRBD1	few	TGCGCCAGCAGCTTGGGGGCAGGGGGCAGGAGAGAGACCCAGTACTTC	CASSLGAGGRRETQYF
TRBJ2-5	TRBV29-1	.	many	TGCAGCGTTCGAGAAGGGGCCCAAGAGACCCAGTACTTC	CSVREGAQETQYF
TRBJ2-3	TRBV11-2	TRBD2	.	TGTGCCAGCAGCTTAGTGGCTAGCGGGCGGAGCGAATCTAGCACAGATACGCAGTATTTT	CASSLVASGRSESSTDTQYF
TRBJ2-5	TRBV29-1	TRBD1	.	TGCAGCGTTGCCCGACAGGGTCCAGAGACCCAGTACTTC	CSVARQGPETQYF
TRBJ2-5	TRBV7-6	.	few	TGTGCCAGCAGCTTAGCGCACAGGAAAGTGACCCAGTACTTC	CASSLAHRKVTQYF
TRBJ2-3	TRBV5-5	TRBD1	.	TGTGCCAGCAGTCCTGGACAGGTGACGACAGATACGCAGTATTTT	CASSPGQVTTDTQYF
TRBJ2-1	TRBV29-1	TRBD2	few	TGCAGCGCGACGGGACTAGCGGGAGGGAGGTACAATGAGCAGTTCTTC	CSATGLAGGRYNEQFF
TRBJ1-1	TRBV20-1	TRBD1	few	TGCAGTGCTTCAGGACAGGGAAATCCCCTGGGAACTGAAGCTTTCTTT	CSASGQGNPLGTEAFF
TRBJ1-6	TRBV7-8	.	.	TGTGCCAGCAGCTACGGAGCAGGTTCACCCCTCCACTTT	CASSYGAGSPLHF
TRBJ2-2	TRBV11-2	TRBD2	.	TGTGCCAGCAGCCAAGGACTAGCGGGAGGCACCGGGGAGCTGTTTTTT	CASSQGLAGGTGELFF
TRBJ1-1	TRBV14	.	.	TGTGCCAGCAGCCAAGATCTGGGGCGGTTGAACACTGAAGCTTTCTTT	CASSQDLGRLNTEAFF
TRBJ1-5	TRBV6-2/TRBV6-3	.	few	TGTGCCAGCAGTTACGAGCTTAGCAATCAGCCCCAGCATTTT	CASSYELSNQPQHF
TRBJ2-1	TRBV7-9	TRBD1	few	TGTGCCAGCAGCCCCGCCGGGACAGCGAACAATGAGCAGTTCTTC	CASSPAGTANNEQFF
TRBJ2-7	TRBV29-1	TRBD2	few	TGCAGCGTAACCGGGACTAGCGGGAGCCCGGGAGAGCAGTACTTC	CSVTGTSGSPGEQYF
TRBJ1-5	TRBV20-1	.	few	TGCAGTGCTAGGGAGGGGTGCGCGGGGAGCCAGCCCCAGCATTTT	CSAREGCAGSQPQHF
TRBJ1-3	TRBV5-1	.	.	TGCGCCAGCAGCCCGGTTGGGGGCTTCTCTGGAAACACCATATATTTT	CASSPVGGFSGNTIYF
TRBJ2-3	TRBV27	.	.	TGTGCCAGCAGTTTAAGTGCCGGGGATACGCAGTATTTT	CASSLSAGDTQYF
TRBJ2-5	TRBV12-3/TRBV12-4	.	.	TGTGCCAGCAGCTCCCATAAAGAGACCCAGTACTTC	CASSSHKETQYF
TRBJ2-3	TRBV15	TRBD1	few	TGTGCCACCAGCACCTGGACAGGGAAAACCACAGATACGCAGTATTTT	CATSTWTGKTTDTQYF
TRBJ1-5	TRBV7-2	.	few	TGTGCCAGCAGCTTAGTCAGGACGGGCAATCAGCCCCAGCATTTT	CASSLVRTGNQPQHF
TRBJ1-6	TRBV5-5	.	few	TGTGCCAGCAGCTTGGATCAGGGTACCAATTCACCCCTCCACTTT	CASSLDQGTNSPLHF
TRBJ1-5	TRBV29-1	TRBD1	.	TGCAGCGTGACAGGGGGTAGCAATCAGCCCCAGCATTTT	CSVTGGSNQPQHF
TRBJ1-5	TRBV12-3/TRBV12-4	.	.	TGTGCCAGCAGATTAGGCCCCAATCAGCCCCAGCATTTT	CASRLGPNQPQHF
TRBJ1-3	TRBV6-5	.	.	TGTGCCAGCAGTTACTCTAACAGGAACTATGGAAACACCATATATTTT	CASSYSNRNYGNTIYF
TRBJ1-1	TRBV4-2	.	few	TGTGCCAGCAGCCAGGGTGGGGACGGGCTTGGAGCTTTCTTT	CASSQGGDGLGAFF